The 7 T cell receptor beta chains given below trace back to one sample, sequenced in a study of molecular identifiers for immune sequencing clone quantification. One entry per CDR3 protein results from TCRdb running MiXCR on the PCR reads. This sample has around 460,000 distinct CDR3 sequences, with around 25% found just once. The specimen was naive CD8+ T cells from blood, with Jurkat cell RNA spiked in. Subset meaning: FACS-sorted CD8+CD4-CCR7+CD45RA+ naive T cells. Source of these receptors: a human donor in good health. Some libraries in this study had Jurkat cell RNA spiked in.

V gene TRBV4-2 combines with J gene TRBJ1-4; no definite D call. The germline V and J ends were trimmed by 2 bases and 3 bases, with 7 bases remaining between them. Germline V gene data show CDR1 as LGHNA and CDR2 as YNFKEQ. This CDR3 has 14 amino acids. The chain's CDR3 is CASSQTRSNEKLFF. DNA for the CDR3: TGTGCCAGCAGCCAAACAAGATCTAATGAAAAACTGTTTTTT.

The rearrangement joins TRBV30 to TRBJ2-1, with D hard to call. The ends were cut back, 0 bases at V and 3 bases at J, with 12 bases in the middle. This CDR3 region has 15 residues. CDR1 and CDR2 (germline): GTSNPN, SVGIG (reference sequence). The CDR3 DNA sequence: TGTGCCTGGAGTGTAACCGAGCGTCACTACAATGAGCAGTTCTTC. Translation gives CAWSVTERHYNEQFF.

This clonotype has only a few counts. The chain employs TRBV4-3 and TRBJ2-1, with no clear D. CDR1 and CDR2 (germline): LGHNA, YSLEER. This CDR3 region has 16 residues. V was clipped by 1 base and J by 3 bases, with 13 bases between them. The CDR3 nucleotides are TGCGCCAGCAGCCAAGCCATAACGTCCGTCTACAATGAGCAGTTCTTC. Protein product: CASSQAITSVYNEQFF.

This chain joins TRBV28 and TRBJ2-7, with 8 bases lining up with TRBD2. In germline, CDR1 is MDHEN, CDR2 SYDVKM. The CDR3 consists of 14 residues. After removal of 3 bases from V and 7 bases from J, the junction contained 8 bases not matched to a gene. CDR3 sequence (DNA): TGTGCCAGCAGTTTTATCGGGAGGGCGGGAGAGCAGTACTTC. This gives the protein CASSFIGRAGEQYF.

A few counts support this clonotype. J is TRBJ2-1 and V is TRBV4-1; TRBD1 might be the D (7 bases). The CDR3 is 17 residues long. Germline values: CDR1 MGHRA, CDR2 YSYEKL. Trimming stripped 3 bases from V and 9 bases from J, with 24 bases between. This CDR3 reads CASSHRTTSRGAGEQFF. The CDR3 DNA is TGCGCCAGCAGCCATCGAACAACTAGCAGGGGGGCCGGTGAGCAGTTCTTC.

This clonotype was counted only a few times. The rearrangement joins TRBV19 to TRBJ2-7, with TRBD1 matching 8 bases. CDR1 LNHDA and CDR2 SQIVND come from the germline V gene (reference sequence). The CDR3 contains 15 residues. The V and J ends lost 1 base and 0 bases, in that order; junction bases with no gene match: 2. The DNA for the CDR3 is TGTGCCAGTAGTATAGGGACAGGGACCTCCTACGAGCAGTACTTC. It translates to CASSIGTGTSYEQYF.

The chain uses TRBV21-1 and TRBJ2-3; TRBD2 is taken as the D call from the table, unchecked against the DNA. TRBV21-1 is shown as a pseudogene. The CDR3 has 18 residues. CDR3 nucleotide sequence: TGTGCCAGCACAAGCCAACTCGGGACTAGCGGACGAGGGGATACGCAGTATTTT. This codes for CASTSQLGTSGRGDTQYF.